The 30 T cell receptor beta chains reported below all come from one sample, sequenced in a study of Ad26.COV2.S vaccination and SARS-CoV-2 variants. Treatment given: some 20 received Ad26.COV2.S at low or high dose, single or two shots; roughly five received placebo; per-sample allocation not given. The study sampled participants on day 63 after the first vaccine or placebo injection. Libraries were prepared by immunoSEQ multiplex PCR; TCRdb keeps only in-frame clonotypes and omits some of them. The sample has roughly 420,000 clones, approximately 92% seen once. This specimen was peripheral blood, taken in a trial of Ad26.COV2.S vaccine versus placebo. The origin of the receptors is a person between 18 and 65 years old who received the Ad26.COV2.S COVID-19 vaccine or a placebo.

This clone appeared once. This rearrangement joins TRBV6-1 to TRBJ2-1; weak D call: TRBD2 (5 bases). The germline V gene encodes CDR1 MNHNS and CDR2 SASEGT. This CDR3 has 14 residues. With 2 bases removed from V and 7 bases from J, the gap between germline ends came to 12 bases. The CDR3: CASSEKFSGNEQFF. DNA for the CDR3: TGTGCCAGCAGTGAAAAGTTCTCGGGGAATGAGCAGTTCTTC.

This chain connects TRBV9 to TRBJ1-4; tentatively, D is TRBD1 (6 bases). V lost 3 bases, J lost 8 bases, and 8 bases lay in between. The CDR3 runs 12 residues. CDR1 is SGDLS and CDR2 is YYNGEE in the germline V gene. Here the CDR3 DNA reads TGTGCCAGCAGCGGACAGGAAGAAAAACTGTTTTTT. This sequence encodes CASSGQEEKLFF.

V gene TRBV5-1 combines with J gene TRBJ1-1; unclear D gene. Germline loops: CDR1 SGHRS, CDR2 YFSETQ. Trimming stripped 4 bases from V and 1 base from J, with 11 bases between. The CDR3 has 14 amino acids. CDR3 nucleotide sequence: TGCGCCAGCAGCCCATACGTCCGGAACACTGAAGCTTTCTTT. This codes for CASSPYVRNTEAFF. Filled out from reference TRBV5-1 and TRBJ1-1, the complete variable domain reads KAGVTQTPRYLIKTRGQQVTLSCSPISGHRSVSWYQQTPGQGLQFLFEYFSETQRNKGNFPGRFSGRQFSNSRSEMNVSTLELGDSALYLCASSPYVRNTEAFFGQGTRLTVV.

The gene calls are TRBV3-1 (or the pseudogene TRBV3-2) and TRBJ1-6; possibly TRBD1 for D (5 bases). CDR1 LGHDT and CDR2 YNNKEL come from the germline V gene (reference sequence). This CDR3 has 17 amino acids. Trimming shortened V by 4 bases and J by 5 bases, and 18 bases separated the two germline ends. The CDR3, as DNA: TGTGCCAGCAGCCCCGACAGAAAAGGGTTGGATAATTCACCCCTCCACTTT. It is translated as CASSPDRKGLDNSPLHF.

Regarding this clone: This sequence may be a read error, since a much larger clone differs from it by one base. The sample holds other DNA sequences that translate to the same CDR3. This sequence joins TRBV7-3 and TRBJ2-1; a weak D match, TRBD1 (5 bases). The germline CDR1 and CDR2 sequences are SGHTA and FQGTGA. CDR3 length: 14 amino acids. The CDR3 nucleotides are TGTGCCAGCAGCTTAACGATTCAGGGTGATGAACAGTTCTTC. Protein product: CASSLTIQGDEQFF.

The chain carries TRBV7-6 and TRBJ2-1; TRBD2 aligns across 10 bases. CDR3 length equals 16 residues. Germline lookup yields CDR1 SGHVS and CDR2 FNYEAQ. V was pared by 2 bases and J by 9 bases, with 10 bases of the junction left unmatched. The CDR3 reads CASSLWTSGQRREQFF. In DNA, the CDR3 is TGTGCCAGCAGCTTATGGACTAGCGGCCAACGACGTGAGCAGTTCTTC. The whole variable domain, remainder taken from reference TRBV7-6 and TRBJ2-1, is GAGVSQSPRYKVTKRGQDVALRCDPISGHVSLYWYRQALGQGPEFLTYFNYEAQQDKSGLPNDRFSAERPEGSISTLTIQRTEQRDSAMYRCASSLWTSGQRREQFFGPGTRLTVL.

The chain joins TRBV21-1 to TRBJ2-7. TRBV21-1 is a pseudogene locus. The CDR3 runs 12 residues. CDR3 bases: TGTGCCAGCAGCAAAGTCTCCTACGAGCAGTACTTC. It encodes CASSKVSYEQYF.

Only one count was recorded for this clone. The V gene is TRBV28, the J gene TRBJ2-5; 10 bases match TRBD2. The J segment lost 2 bases and the V segment lost 10 bases, leaving 7 bases of the junction unmatched. The CDR3 runs 14 residues. Germline assignment: CDR1 MDHEN and CDR2 SYDVKM. The CDR3 loop is CATRTSGFQETQYF. Written as DNA, the CDR3 is TGTGCCACCCGGACTAGCGGTTTTCAAGAGACCCAGTACTTC.

V is TRBV20-1 and J is TRBJ1-5, with D maybe TRBD1 (6 bases). This CDR3 is 14 amino acids long. Germline CDR1 is DFQATT and CDR2 is SNEGSKA (reference sequence). The ends were cut back, 5 bases at V and 3 bases at J, with 14 bases in the middle. CDR3 bases: TGCAGTGCTGGTGGACGGACAGACAATCAGCCCCAGCATTTT. Its protein is CSAGGRTDNQPQHF.

This sequence joins TRBV19 and TRBJ2-5, with D perhaps TRBD2 (6 bases). V was cut by 6 bases and J by 5 bases, with 16 bases left in between. Germline values: CDR1 LNHDA, CDR2 SQIVND (reference sequence). The CDR3 has 14 residues. The CDR3 DNA sequence: TGTGCCAGTAGGATTGATTCCGGAGGGGAGACCCAGTACTTC. Encoded protein: CASRIDSGGETQYF.

The V and J genes are TRBV6-1 and TRBJ1-2; 9 nucleotides align to TRBD1. Germline assignment: CDR1 MNHNS and CDR2 SASEGT. After removal of 8 bases from V and 4 bases from J, the junction contained 5 bases not matched to a gene. This CDR3 is built from 13 residues. In DNA, the CDR3 is TGTGCCAGCGGACAGGGGCAATCCTATGGCTACACCTTC. Its protein is CASGQGQSYGYTF.

The V call is TRBV4-3, the J call TRBJ1-1, with D possibly being TRBD1 (5 bases). This CDR3 has 14 residues. V lost 3 bases, J lost 6 bases, and 14 bases lay in between. CDR1 LGHNA and CDR2 YSLEER come from the germline V gene. CDR3 DNA sequence: TGCGCCAGCAGCCAGGAAGGGGCCGCGGCTGAAGCTTTCTTT. Translated, it gives CASSQEGAAAEAFF.

The chain couples TRBV7-3 to TRBJ2-3, with 8 bases lining up with TRBD1. V lost 2 bases, J lost 6 bases, and 7 bases stayed unmatched. The CDR3 has 15 residues. Germline CDR1 is SGHTA and CDR2 is FQGTGA. This chain's CDR3 is CASSLVRGPVDTQYF. Written as DNA, the CDR3 is TGTGCCAGCAGCTTAGTCAGGGGGCCAGTCGATACGCAGTATTTT.

The rearrangement uses TRBV7-8 and TRBJ1-5; D unresolved. The germline CDR1 and CDR2 sequences are SGHVS and FQNEAQ. There are 14 residues in the CDR3. Trimming stripped 0 bases from V and 5 bases from J, with 8 bases between. This CDR3 is CASSLASRDQPQHF. For the CDR3, the DNA is TGTGCCAGCAGCTTAGCGTCTAGAGATCAGCCCCAGCATTTT.

This rearrangement joins TRBV9 to TRBJ2-5; D might be TRBD1 (6 bases). The V gene's germline CDR1 is SGDLS and CDR2 YYNGEE. The V end was cut by 4 bases, the J end by 2 bases, with 12 bases between. This CDR3 is built from 14 residues. The CDR3 reads CASSRWGQQETQYF. DNA of the CDR3: TGTGCCAGCAGCAGATGGGGGCAGCAAGAGACCCAGTACTTC.

This chain connects TRBV7-3 to TRBJ2-2, with 7 nucleotides matching TRBD1. Trimming cost V 5 bases and J 1 base; bases outside gene matches: 10. Germline CDR1 reads SGHTA; CDR2 reads FQGTGA. CDR3 length: 17 amino acids. CDR3: CASSRRGRGLNTGELFF. As DNA, the CDR3 is TGTGCCAGCAGCCGGCGAGGTAGGGGGCTGAACACCGGGGAGCTGTTTTTT.

The chain recombines TRBV7-6 with TRBJ2-7, with 9 bases lining up with TRBD1. Losses at the gene ends were 3 bases for V and 0 bases for J; bases not matched to a gene: 6. The germline CDR1 and CDR2 sequences are SGHVS and FNYEAQ. The CDR3 length is 16 residues. CDR3 sequence (DNA): TGTGCCAGCAGCTTTAACAGGGGGCGAATCTCCTACGAGCAGTACTTC. Its translation is CASSFNRGRISYEQYF.

The CDR3 nucleotides are TGTGCCAGCAGGGCGGGTCGTCTTGTCAATCAGCCCCAGCATTTT. This encodes CASRAGRLVNQPQHF. V and J are TRBV6-5 and TRBJ1-5; D is uncertain. Germline V lookup: CDR1 MNHEY, CDR2 SVGAGI. The CDR3 is made up of 15 amino acids. V lost 6 bases to trimming and J lost 3 bases, with 15 bases between them.

J is TRBJ1-2 and V is TRBV3-1 (or the pseudogene TRBV3-2), with D possibly matching TRBD1 (5 bases). Trimming removed 1 base from V and 4 bases from J, with 10 bases in between. Germline V gives CDR1 LGHDT, CDR2 YNNKEL (reference sequence). This CDR3 is 14 amino acids long. The CDR3 protein is CASSQGGGTYGYTF. CDR3 in DNA: TGTGCCAGCAGCCAAGGCGGGGGAACCTATGGCTACACCTTC.

This chain uses TRBV7-2 with TRBJ2-2, with TRBD1 matching over 10 bases. The CDR3 loop spans 18 amino acids. V was pared by 4 bases and J by 2 bases, with 10 bases of the junction left unmatched. Per the germline V gene, CDR1 is SGHTA and CDR2 is FQGNSA. This CDR3 reads CASSSLPGQGTNTGELFF. CDR3 coding DNA: TGTGCCAGCAGCTCTTTGCCGGGACAGGGGACCAACACCGGGGAGCTGTTTTTT.

This clone showed up just once. V gene TRBV21-1 combines with J gene TRBJ1-5. TRBV21-1 counts as a pseudogene. This CDR3 has 14 residues. The CDR3 DNA reads as TGTGCCAGCAGCCCCACGCGATTTTGGCAGCCCCAGCATTTT. Translating it yields CASSPTRFWQPQHF.

The chain links TRBV20-1 to TRBJ2-5; the D is unclear. The CDR3 contains 12 residues. CDR1 DFQATT and CDR2 SNEGSKA come from the germline V gene (reference sequence). V was shortened by 3 bases and J by 5 bases, with 10 bases between the two germline ends. The DNA for the CDR3 is TGCAGTGCTAGTCGATTCGGGGAGACCCAGTACTTC. It translates to CSASRFGETQYF.

V usage is TRBV2 and J usage is TRBJ2-7, with D perhaps TRBD1 (6 bases). The CDR3 length is 14 residues. The V gene's germline CDR1 is SNHLY and CDR2 FYNNEI. V was trimmed by 6 bases and J by 0 bases, leaving 12 bases between them. Written as DNA, the CDR3 is TGTGCCAGCAGGGGGGCCCTCCTCTCCTACGAGCAGTACTTC. Its protein product is CASRGALLSYEQYF.

The V gene is TRBV30, the J gene TRBJ1-6, with D possibly matching TRBD1 (5 bases). V lost 0 bases and J 6 bases, leaving 9 bases between the germline ends. Germline lookup yields CDR1 GTSNPN and CDR2 SVGIG (reference sequence). The CDR3 spans 14 residues. This chain's CDR3 is CAWSVTGPNSPLHF. The CDR3, as DNA: TGTGCCTGGAGTGTTACAGGCCCTAATTCACCCCTCCACTTT.

The rearrangement uses TRBV7-2 and TRBJ2-7; the D is unclear. Trimming removed 5 bases from V and 7 bases from J, with 12 bases in between. This CDR3 is 12 amino acids long. From germline, CDR1 is SGHTA and CDR2 FQGNSA. The CDR3 DNA reads TGTGCCAGCAGCCTTTGGGGTACGGAGCAGTACTTC. Protein: CASSLWGTEQYF.

This sequence joins TRBV28 and TRBJ2-5, with D maybe TRBD2 (6 bases). V lost 6 bases and J 1 base, leaving 21 bases between the germline ends. Germline V gene lookup returns CDR1 MDHEN and CDR2 SYDVKM. The CDR3 loop spans 17 amino acids. DNA of the CDR3: TGTGCCAGCAGCGTCCCCCGGCTGATGGGACTCCAAGAGACCCAGTACTTC. Translated, it gives CASSVPRLMGLQETQYF.

This chain joins TRBV5-4 and TRBJ1-6; 8 bases map to TRBD1. V trimming: 4 bases; J trimming: 0 bases; junction bases outside the gene matches: 6. CDR1 is SGHNT and CDR2 is YYREEE in the germline V gene (reference sequence). The CDR3 has 17 residues. CDR3 sequence (DNA): TGTGCCAGCAGCACAGGGGGACGCAGCTCCTATAATTCACCCCTCCACTTT. Translated, it gives CASSTGGRSSYNSPLHF.

The chain links TRBV7-3 to TRBJ2-7; tentative D call: TRBD1 (6 bases). The CDR3 loop spans 14 amino acids. Germline CDR1 is SGHTA and CDR2 is FQGTGA. The V end was cut by 4 bases, the J end by 9 bases, with 19 bases between. DNA of the CDR3: TGTGCCAGCAGCTCAGGGACACCCCCCTCAGTGCAGTACTTC. Amino acids: CASSSGTPPSVQYF.

This clone was seen a single time. One junction end disagrees with the germline gene, perhaps due to a read error. The rearrangement links TRBV29-1 to TRBJ1-2; perhaps TRBD1 as D (5 bases). The CDR3 is made up of 11 amino acids. Germline values: CDR1 SQVTM, CDR2 ANQGSEA. The DNA for the CDR3 is TGCAGCGTTCCGGGGGGAGGGATAACTTCCTTC. Encoded protein: CSVPGGGITSF.

V is TRBV7-2 and J is TRBJ2-5; D remains unclear. Germline V gene data show CDR1 as SGHTA and CDR2 as FQGNSA. The CDR3 totals 13 residues. V gave up 3 bases and J gave up 4 bases, with 9 bases separating them. CDR3: CASSFSYLETQYF. In nucleotides, the CDR3 is TGTGCCAGCAGCTTCAGCTACTTAGAGACCCAGTACTTC.